This TCR beta chain was recorded in a study of T cell changes during pregnancy in multiple sclerosis. J lost 10 bases, V lost 6 bases, and 11 bases had no gene match. Germline CDR1 SNHLY, CDR2 FYNNEI. The CDR3 is 14 amino acids. Generated by immunoSEQ multiplex PCR, the TCRdb table keeps only in-frame clones and is missing some. The table has under 60,000 clones, approximately 93% seen once. This chain connects TRBV2 to TRBJ2-1; the match to TRBD2 covers 8 bases. The receptor's source is a female donor with multiple sclerosis, enrolled in a pregnancy study. Specimen: CD4+ T cells from peripheral blood mononuclear cells, collected in the third trimester of pregnancy. The CDR3 DNA is TGTGCCAGCAGGGCCACCATTCGACTAGCGGAGCAGTTCTTC. Translating gives CASRATIRLAEQFF.